This passage covers 30 T cell receptor beta chains from one sample sequenced in a study of T cells in Graves' hyperthyroidism and ophthalmopathy. RNA transcripts provided the source from which TCR beta CDR3 regions were amplified. Using the HTBI primer set, a first-round RT-PCR was run on the TCR CDR3. TCRdb re-called the multiplex PCR reads with MiXCR, one entry per CDR3 protein. The sample has fewer than 750,000 distinct CDR3 sequences; around 13% are singletons. Input material: blood. These receptors came from a woman aged 45-60 years with Graves' ophthalmopathy.

This clonotype was detected many times. This chain uses TRBV11-2 with TRBJ2-1, with 10 bases fitting TRBD2. The CDR3 totals 15 residues. CDR1 is SGHAT, CDR2 FQNNGV, per germline. The V gene end was trimmed by 4 bases and the J gene end by 6 bases; junction bases not matched to a gene: 6. This CDR3 reads CASSSGTSAINEQFF. CDR3 coding DNA: TGTGCCAGCAGCTCCGGGACTAGCGCAATCAATGAGCAGTTCTTC.

The chain uses TRBV20-1 and TRBJ1-5; no clear D gene. The CDR3 runs 14 residues. V lost 5 bases and J lost 0, with 11 bases in between. CDR1 is DFQATT and CDR2 is SNEGSKA in the germline V gene (reference sequence). CDR3 amino acids: CSASPDVSNQPQHF. The CDR3 DNA sequence: TGCAGTGCTTCCCCGGACGTTAGCAATCAGCCCCAGCATTTT.

This clonotype was recorded many times. The chain couples TRBV18 to TRBJ2-2; TRBD2 matches at 7 bases. Germline CDR1 reads KGHSH; CDR2 reads LQKENI. The V gene end was trimmed by 1 base and the J gene end by 0 bases; junction bases not matched to a gene: 2. This CDR3 has 16 residues. The CDR3 loop is CASSPRTSANTGELFF. CDR3 DNA sequence: TGTGCCAGCTCACCACGCACTAGCGCGAACACCGGGGAGCTGTTTTTT.

In the case of this clonotype: The junction departs from germline at one end; a sequencing error may be responsible. The gene calls are TRBV20-1 and TRBJ1-2; 7 nucleotides match TRBD1. The CDR3 spans 16 residues. Germline V gene lookup returns CDR1 DFQATT and CDR2 SNEGSKA (reference sequence). DNA for the CDR3: TGCAGTGCTGGAGATCCCTCAGGGGGAACCTTCTATGGCTACACCTTC. This translates into CSAGDPSGGTFYGYTF.

The chain combines TRBV6-2 or TRBV6-3 with TRBJ1-3; D not certain. The CDR3 consists of 14 residues. V dropped 0 bases and J dropped 5 bases, with 8 bases sitting between them. Germline CDR1 is MNHEY and CDR2 is SVGEGT. CDR3 DNA: TGTGCCAGCAGTTACTCCGTGGGTAGAAACACCATATATTTT. This codes for CASSYSVGRNTIYF.

This clonotype occurred a few times. The chain recombines TRBV25-1 with TRBJ2-2, with 7 bases identical to TRBD2. The V gene's germline CDR1 is MGHDK and CDR2 SYGVNS. After removal of 5 bases from V and 3 bases from J, the junction contained 6 bases not matched to a gene. This CDR3 comprises 15 residues. The chain's CDR3 is CASSFFSGYTGELFF. CDR3 nucleotide sequence: TGTGCCAGCAGTTTTTTTAGCGGGTACACCGGGGAGCTGTTTTTT.

The sample holds a few counts of this clonotype. The chain joins TRBV19 to TRBJ1-4; D unclear. This CDR3 has 14 amino acids. Germline V gives CDR1 LNHDA, CDR2 SQIVND (reference sequence). Trimming shortened V by 3 bases and J by 5 bases, and 10 bases separated the two germline ends. CDR3 sequence reads: CASSIPVPNEKLFF. In DNA form, the CDR3 reads TGTGCCAGTAGTATCCCAGTACCGAATGAAAAACTGTTTTTT.

This clonotype came up many times. The chain links TRBV7-9 to TRBJ2-7, with 7 nucleotides matching TRBD1. The germline V gene has CDR1 SEHNR and CDR2 FQNEAQ (reference sequence). CDR3 length: 13 residues. V shed 6 bases, J shed 5 bases, and the junction held 7 bases outside the gene matches. The CDR3 coding sequence is TGTGCCAGCAGTCCCCTCGACAGGGACGAGCAGTACTTC. Translation gives CASSPLDRDEQYF.

This clonotype was seen a handful of times. The chain has TRBV14 and TRBJ1-3, with no clear D. CDR3 length equals 14 residues. The V and J ends lost 0 bases and 3 bases respectively, with 6 bases between them. Per germline, CDR1 SGHDN and CDR2 FVKESK. The CDR3: CASSQDFYGNTIYF. CDR3 nucleotide sequence: TGTGCCAGCAGCCAAGATTTTTATGGAAACACCATATATTTT.

The chain uses TRBV20-1 and TRBJ2-7; 11 bases fit TRBD2. CDR1 and CDR2 (germline): DFQATT, SNEGSKA (reference sequence). V shed 3 bases and J 3 bases; nucleotides not matched to a gene: 13. The CDR3 sequence is 17 residues long. Here the CDR3 DNA reads TGCAGTGCTAGTAAAGGACTAGCGGGCCCCACTTACTACGAGCAGTACTTC. It is translated as CSASKGLAGPTYYEQYF.

This clonotype was seen repeatedly, ten times or more. The chain is built from TRBV15 and TRBJ2-5, with D hard to call. The CDR3 consists of 16 residues. V dropped 2 bases and J dropped 2 bases, with 15 bases sitting between them. Germline CDR1 LNHNV, CDR2 YYDKDF (reference sequence). The CDR3 DNA reads as TGTGCCACCAGCAGACGGCCCGCGGCGCATCAAGAGACCCAGTACTTC. Translation: CATSRRPAAHQETQYF.

This clonotype was detected only once. The chain employs TRBV7-3 and TRBJ2-6; either TRBD1 or TRBD2 may fit D (5 bases each). The CDR3 is made up of 18 amino acids. V shed 4 bases and J shed 0 bases, with 16 bases lying between them. CDR1 is SGHTA and CDR2 is FQGTGA in the germline V gene. The CDR3 region is CASSSGRDATSGANVLTF. The CDR3, as DNA: TGTGCCAGCAGCTCCGGCCGGGACGCCACCTCTGGGGCCAACGTCCTGACTTTC.

This clonotype was counted between two and nine times. The CDR3 sequence is CSAEASGRAGTQYF. The CDR3 DNA is TGCAGTGCAGAGGCTAGCGGGAGGGCCGGGACCCAGTACTTC. The V call is TRBV20-1, the J call TRBJ2-5; the match to TRBD2 covers 12 bases. The CDR3 covers 14 residues. Trimming took 6 bases from V and 7 from J; bases not matched to a gene: 9. In germline, CDR1 is DFQATT, CDR2 SNEGSKA (reference sequence).

This clonotype was recorded at least ten times. This chain joins TRBV28 and TRBJ1-5; 8 bases fit TRBD1. The J segment lost 2 bases and the V segment lost 6 bases, leaving 9 bases of the junction unmatched. This CDR3 is built from 16 residues. Germline V gene lookup returns CDR1 MDHEN and CDR2 SYDVKM. DNA of the CDR3: TGTGCCAGCAGCGAAAGGACAGGGAACGGCAATCAGCCCCAGCATTTT. Translating it yields CASSERTGNGNQPQHF.

The chain is built from TRBV27 and TRBJ1-2; D is unclear. The CDR3 loop spans 14 amino acids. CDR1 is MNHEY, CDR2 SMNVEV, per germline (reference sequence). Trimming removed 3 bases from V and 7 bases from J, with 15 bases in between. The CDR3 protein is CASSFRTPSSGYTF. The CDR3 region has the DNA TGTGCCAGCAGTTTCCGGACCCCCTCCAGTGGCTACACCTTC.

This clonotype was seen repeatedly, ten times or more. This chain links TRBV6-1 with TRBJ2-5, with a possible D match to TRBD2 (6 bases). V was pared by 5 bases and J by 4 bases, with 20 bases between. This CDR3 contains 16 residues. CDR1 and CDR2 from the germline V gene are MNHNS and SASEGT. The CDR3 reads CASSYQTGVGGETQYF. CDR3 coding DNA: TGTGCCAGCAGTTATCAAACGGGGGTTGGGGGAGAGACCCAGTACTTC.

Ten or more counts support this clonotype. The chain uses TRBV7-9 and TRBJ2-5; possible D gene TRBD1, 6 bases. The CDR3 spans 18 residues. With 1 base removed from V and 0 bases from J, the gap between germline ends came to 18 bases. The V gene's germline CDR1 is SEHNR and CDR2 FQNEAQ (reference sequence). CDR3 DNA: TGTGCCAGCAGCTTAGTGGAGCCACGACAGGAATACCAAGAGACCCAGTACTTC. Its translation is CASSLVEPRQEYQETQYF.

Of note for this clonotype: One end of the junction fails to match germline, which may point to a read error. This chain uses TRBV7-9 with TRBJ1-5, with D possibly being TRBD1 (5 bases). Per the germline V gene, CDR1 is SEHNR and CDR2 is FQNEAQ (reference sequence). The CDR3 is made up of 15 amino acids. CDR3 residues: CAGSTGTASNQPQHF. In nucleotides, the CDR3 is TGCGCCGGCAGCACCGGGACGGCTAGCAATCAGCCCCAGCATTTT. Combining the CDR3 with reference TRBV7-9 and TRBJ1-5 gives the whole variable domain DTGVSQNPRHKITKRGQNVTFRCDPISEHNRLYWYRQTLGQGPEFLTYFQNEAQLEKSRLLSDRFSAERPKGSFSTLEIQRTEQGDSAMYLCAGSTGTASNQPQHFGDGTRLSIL.

This clonotype was seen only a few times. The rearrangement uses TRBV20-1 and TRBJ2-7, with D perhaps assigned TRBD1 or TRBD2 (6 bases each). The germline gives CDR1 DFQATT, CDR2 SNEGSKA (reference sequence). The germline V and J ends were trimmed by 1 base and 2 bases, with 12 bases remaining between them. The CDR3 loop spans 14 amino acids. This CDR3 reads CSARVGGSAYEQYF. The CDR3 DNA reads as TGCAGTGCTAGAGTGGGGGGCTCAGCCTACGAGCAGTACTTC.

This clonotype was counted many times. This chain links TRBV28 with TRBJ2-1; either TRBD1 or TRBD2 may fit D (5 bases each). The CDR3 covers 12 residues. Trimming took 1 base from V and 13 from J, leaving 11 bases between them. From germline, CDR1 is MDHEN and CDR2 SYDVKM. CDR3 bases: TGTGCCAGCAGTTTATTGGGGGTAGGTCAGTTCTTC. Protein: CASSLLGVGQFF.

This clonotype was counted many times. The V call is TRBV7-9, the J call TRBJ2-1; possibly TRBD2 for D (6 bases). Trimming cost V 5 bases and J 14 bases, with 13 bases left between them. The CDR3 contains 11 residues. The V gene's germline CDR1 is SEHNR and CDR2 FQNEAQ (reference sequence). Here the CDR3 reads CASSTSRNKFF. CDR3 bases: TGTGCCAGCAGCACTAGCCGAAATAAGTTCTTC.

In this sample, this clonotype turned up many times. The V and J genes are TRBV7-9 and TRBJ2-7, with 8 bases identical to TRBD1. CDR1 and CDR2 (germline): SEHNR, FQNEAQ (reference sequence). Trimming at V came to 6 bases and at J to 0 bases, leaving 7 bases not matched to a gene. The CDR3 spans 15 residues. The CDR3 reads CASRAQGQGSYEQYF. The CDR3 bases are TGTGCCAGCAGAGCGCAAGGACAGGGCTCCTACGAGCAGTACTTC.

This clonotype showed up many times. V is TRBV20-1 and J is TRBJ2-2, with D maybe TRBD1 (5 bases). CDR3 length: 14 residues. The V gene's germline CDR1 is DFQATT and CDR2 SNEGSKA (reference sequence). Trimming took 3 bases from V and 6 from J, leaving 14 bases between them. The CDR3 protein is CSASGRERSGELFF. In DNA form, the CDR3 reads TGCAGTGCTAGCGGCAGGGAAAGATCCGGGGAGCTGTTTTTT.

This clonotype occurred many times. This chain links TRBV7-8 with TRBJ2-7; possibly TRBD1 or TRBD2 for D (6 bases each). V lost 3 bases and J 6 bases, leaving 9 bases between the germline ends. CDR1 and CDR2 from the germline V gene are SGHVS and FQNEAQ. The CDR3 length is 12 residues. The CDR3 sequence: CASSFWGAEQYF. CDR3 coding DNA: TGTGCCAGCAGCTTTTGGGGGGCCGAGCAGTACTTC.

This clonotype was picked up many times. The CDR3 region is CASSYSGTGNYEQYF. The CDR3 DNA follows: TGTGCCAGCAGTTACTCAGGGACAGGGAACTACGAGCAGTACTTC. The V call is TRBV6-6, the J call TRBJ2-7, with TRBD1 matching 9 bases. In germline, CDR1 is MNHNY, CDR2 SVGAGI (reference sequence). V was pared by 0 bases and J by 3 bases, with 3 bases of the junction left unmatched. The length of the CDR3 is 15 residues.

This clonotype turned up a few times. The junction and the germline gene differ at one end; a read error may be behind it. V and J are TRBV18 and TRBJ1-2; possibly TRBD1 for D (5 bases). The CDR3 totals 15 residues. The germline CDR1 and CDR2 sequences are KGHSH and LQKENI. This CDR3 is CVSSPGWGVGDGYTF. CDR3 in DNA: TGTGTCAGCTCACCGGGGTGGGGCGTCGGTGATGGCTACACCTTC.

This clonotype was found many times. V and J are TRBV7-2 and TRBJ2-7, with TRBD1 matching 8 bases. The CDR3 consists of 14 residues. V lost 5 bases, J lost 6 bases, and 9 bases stayed unmatched. Per germline, CDR1 SGHTA and CDR2 FQGNSA. The CDR3 protein is CASSREGQAPEQYF. The CDR3 DNA follows: TGTGCCAGCAGCAGAGAGGGACAGGCACCCGAGCAGTACTTC.

This clonotype was recorded a few times. This chain connects TRBV28 to TRBJ2-2, with 9 bases aligning to TRBD2. The CDR3 totals 19 residues. In germline, CDR1 is MDHEN, CDR2 SYDVKM. J lost 4 bases, V lost 2 bases, and 14 bases had no gene match. CDR3: CASSLSPLGGRAFTGELFF. DNA of the CDR3: TGTGCCAGCAGTTTAAGCCCGTTGGGCGGGAGGGCATTCACCGGGGAGCTGTTTTTT.

The gene calls are TRBV7-8 and TRBJ2-1; 7 positions match TRBD2. Germline CDR1 is SGHVS and CDR2 is FQNEAQ. V shed 5 bases, J shed 5 bases, and the junction held 12 bases outside the gene matches. The CDR3 sequence is 16 residues long. This chain's CDR3 is CASSPMAGGGNNEQFF. CDR3 sequence (DNA): TGTGCCAGCAGCCCCATGGCTGGGGGGGGGAACAATGAGCAGTTCTTC.

This clonotype was recorded at least ten times. V gene TRBV5-6 combines with J gene TRBJ1-2; D remains unclear. The germline V and J ends were trimmed by 0 bases and 5 bases, with 14 bases remaining between them. There are 15 residues in the CDR3. The germline V gene encodes CDR1 SGHDT and CDR2 YYEEEE. CDR3 sequence (DNA): TGTGCCAGCAGCTTGGCCCTCACAGCCTCGTATGGCTACACCTTC. Residues: CASSLALTASYGYTF.